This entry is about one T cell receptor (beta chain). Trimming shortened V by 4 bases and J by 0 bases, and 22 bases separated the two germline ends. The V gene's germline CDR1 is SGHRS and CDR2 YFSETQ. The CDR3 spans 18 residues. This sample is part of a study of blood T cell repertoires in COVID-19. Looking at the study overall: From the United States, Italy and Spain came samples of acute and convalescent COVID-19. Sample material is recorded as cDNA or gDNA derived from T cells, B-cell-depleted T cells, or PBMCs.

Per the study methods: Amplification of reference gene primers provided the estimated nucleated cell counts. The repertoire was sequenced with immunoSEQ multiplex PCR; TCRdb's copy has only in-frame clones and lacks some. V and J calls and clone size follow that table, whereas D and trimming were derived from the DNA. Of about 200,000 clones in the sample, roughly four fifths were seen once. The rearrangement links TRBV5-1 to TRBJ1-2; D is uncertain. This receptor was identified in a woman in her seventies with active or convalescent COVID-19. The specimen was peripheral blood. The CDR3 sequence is CASSLMVAGGYSNYGYTF. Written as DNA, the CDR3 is TGCGCCAGCAGCCTCATGGTGGCAGGAGGCTATTCTAACTATGGCTACACCTTC.